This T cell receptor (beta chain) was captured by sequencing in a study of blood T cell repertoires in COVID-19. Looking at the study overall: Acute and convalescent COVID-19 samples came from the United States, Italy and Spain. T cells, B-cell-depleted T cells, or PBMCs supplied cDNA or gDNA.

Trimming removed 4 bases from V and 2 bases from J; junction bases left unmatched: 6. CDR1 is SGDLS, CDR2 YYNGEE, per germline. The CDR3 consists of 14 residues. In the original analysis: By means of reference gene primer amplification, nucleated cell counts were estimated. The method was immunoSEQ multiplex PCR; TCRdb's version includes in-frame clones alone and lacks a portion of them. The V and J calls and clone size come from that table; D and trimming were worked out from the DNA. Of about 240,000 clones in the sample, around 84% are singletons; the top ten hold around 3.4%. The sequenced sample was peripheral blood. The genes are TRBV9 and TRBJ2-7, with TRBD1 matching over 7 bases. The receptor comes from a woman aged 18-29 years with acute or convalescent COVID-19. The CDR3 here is CASSRTGDPYEQYF. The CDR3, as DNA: TGTGCCAGCAGCCGGACAGGAGATCCCTACGAGCAGTACTTC.